This T cell receptor beta chain is drawn from a study of blood T cells in healthy people across ages. Germline loops: CDR1 DFQATT, CDR2 SNEGSKA (reference sequence). The CDR3 contains 15 residues. The J segment lost 9 bases and the V segment lost 0 bases, leaving 8 bases of the junction unmatched. Alongside a J-beta primer mix, a sample-barcoded 5' primer served in a second PCR lasting roughly 7 to 12 cycles. From the 5' RACE reads, TCRdb called clonotypes with MiXCR, one entry per CDR3 protein. Of more than 500,000 distinct CDR3 sequences listed, roughly a quarter are singletons. The clonotype originates from an older woman in good health. The sequenced sample consisted of blood. The chain carries TRBV20-1 and TRBJ2-1; the match to TRBD2 covers 10 bases. As DNA, the CDR3 is TGCAGTGCTAGAGATGCAGCGGGGGGGGAATCTGAGCAGTTCTTC. Its translation is CSARDAAGGESEQFF.